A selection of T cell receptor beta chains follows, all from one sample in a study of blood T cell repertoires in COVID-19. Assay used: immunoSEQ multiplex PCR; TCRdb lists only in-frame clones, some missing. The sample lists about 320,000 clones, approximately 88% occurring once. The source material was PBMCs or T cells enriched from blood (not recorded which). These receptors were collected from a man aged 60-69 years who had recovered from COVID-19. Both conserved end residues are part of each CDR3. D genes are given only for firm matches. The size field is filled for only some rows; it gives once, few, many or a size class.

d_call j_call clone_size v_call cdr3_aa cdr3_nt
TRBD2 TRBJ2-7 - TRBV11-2 CASSLGLAGTGREQYF TGTGCCAGCAGCTTAGGTTTAGCGGGAACAGGACGCGAGCAGTACTTC
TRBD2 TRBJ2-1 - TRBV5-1 CASSSRTRPDNEQFF TGCGCCAGCAGCTCCCGGACTAGGCCCGACAATGAGCAGTTCTTC
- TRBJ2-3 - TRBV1 CTSSQEIKVSSGSGTSTDTQYF TGCACCAGCAGCCAAGAGATCAAAGTTTCCAGCGGGAGTGGCACTAGCACAGATACGCAGTATTTT
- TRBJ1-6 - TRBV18 CASSPQGGNNSPLHF TGTGCCAGCTCACCGCAGGGAGGGAATAATTCACCCCTCCACTTT
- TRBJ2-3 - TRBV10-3 CAISGTGTTDTQYF TGTGCCATCAGTGGAACAGGGACCACAGATACGCAGTATTTT
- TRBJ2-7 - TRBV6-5 CASTEYGTPPHEQYF TGTGCCAGCACCGAATACGGGACTCCCCCCCACGAGCAGTACTTC
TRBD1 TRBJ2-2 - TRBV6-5 CASSRQGVTGELFF TGTGCCAGCAGTCGACAGGGGGTGACCGGGGAGCTGTTTTTT
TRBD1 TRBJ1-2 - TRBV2 CASSRVLRTGDVYGYTF TGTGCCAGCAGCCGCGTTCTGAGAACAGGGGATGTCTATGGCTACACCTTC
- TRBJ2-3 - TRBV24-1 CATSDGPLSGSTDTQYF TGTGCCACCAGTGATGGACCCCTCAGCGGGAGCACAGATACGCAGTATTTT
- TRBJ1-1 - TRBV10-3 CAIRNEADTEAFF TGTGCCATCCGAAATGAGGCGGACACTGAAGCTTTCTTT
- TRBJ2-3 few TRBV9 CASSVGTAKGDTQYF TGTGCCAGCAGCGTAGGGACTGCAAAAGGGGATACGCAGTATTTT
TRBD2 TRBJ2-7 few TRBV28 CASSSHRQRGPLYEQYF TGTGCCAGCAGCTCCCATCGTCAGCGGGGGCCCCTGTACGAGCAGTACTTC
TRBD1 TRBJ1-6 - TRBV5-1 CASSFGTGDSPLHF TGCGCCAGCAGCTTCGGGACAGGTGATTCACCCCTCCACTTT
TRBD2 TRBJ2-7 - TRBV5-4 CASSVRTSGGYEQYF TGTGCCAGCAGCGTGAGGACTAGCGGGGGATACGAGCAGTACTTC
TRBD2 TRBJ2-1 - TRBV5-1 CASSLDAGGLNEQFF TGCGCCAGCAGCTTGGACGCGGGAGGGCTAAATGAGCAGTTCTTC
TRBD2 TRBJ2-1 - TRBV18 CASSPQWTSGSYNEQFF TGTGCCAGCTCACCACAGTGGACTAGCGGCTCCTACAATGAGCAGTTCTTC
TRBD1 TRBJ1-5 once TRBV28 CASSLGTGANGNQPQHF TGTGCCAGCAGTTTAGGAACAGGGGCGAACGGCAATCAGCCCCAGCATTTT
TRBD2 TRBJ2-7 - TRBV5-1 CASSFGLADTYEQYF TGCGCCAGCAGCTTTGGACTAGCGGATACCTACGAGCAGTACTTC
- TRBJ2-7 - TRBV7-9 CASSLSIPPYEQYF TGTGCCAGCAGCTTAAGCATCCCCCCCTACGAGCAGTACTTC
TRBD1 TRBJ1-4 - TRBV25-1 CASSFGGGMTGRNEKLFF TGTGCCAGCTCATTTGGGGGAGGAATGACAGGGCGGAATGAAAAACTGTTTTTT
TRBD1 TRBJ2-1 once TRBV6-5 CASSRDRGPNEQFF TGTGCCAGCAGCCGGGACAGGGGGCCGAATGAGCAGTTCTTC
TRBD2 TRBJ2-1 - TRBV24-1 CATSDSRVAGDDNEQFF TGTGCCACCAGTGATTCCCGGGTAGCGGGGGACGACAATGAGCAGTTCTTC
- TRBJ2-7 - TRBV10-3 CAISESQVSSYEQYF TGTGCCATCAGTGAGTCACAGGTATCCTCCTACGAGCAGTACTTC
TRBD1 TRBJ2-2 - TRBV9 CASSVVVLQGGGSGELFF TGTGCCAGCAGCGTAGTAGTCCTACAGGGGGGCGGATCCGGGGAGCTGTTTTTT
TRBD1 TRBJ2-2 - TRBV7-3 CASSRRQGPNTGELFF TGTGCCAGCAGTCGGCGACAGGGACCGAACACCGGGGAGCTGTTTTTT
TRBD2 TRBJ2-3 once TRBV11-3 CASSRSGRAGDTQYF TGTGCCAGCAGCCGTAGCGGGAGGGCCGGAGATACGCAGTATTTT
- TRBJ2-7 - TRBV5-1 CASSFDRYYEQYF TGCGCCAGCAGCTTTGACAGATACTACGAGCAGTACTTC
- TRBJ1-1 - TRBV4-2 CASSQEGGMNTEAFF TGTGCCAGCAGCCAAGAGGGAGGGATGAACACTGAAGCTTTCTTT
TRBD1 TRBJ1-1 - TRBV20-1 CSASRPGQGPGGAFF TGCAGTGCTAGTAGACCGGGACAGGGTCCCGGCGGAGCTTTCTTT